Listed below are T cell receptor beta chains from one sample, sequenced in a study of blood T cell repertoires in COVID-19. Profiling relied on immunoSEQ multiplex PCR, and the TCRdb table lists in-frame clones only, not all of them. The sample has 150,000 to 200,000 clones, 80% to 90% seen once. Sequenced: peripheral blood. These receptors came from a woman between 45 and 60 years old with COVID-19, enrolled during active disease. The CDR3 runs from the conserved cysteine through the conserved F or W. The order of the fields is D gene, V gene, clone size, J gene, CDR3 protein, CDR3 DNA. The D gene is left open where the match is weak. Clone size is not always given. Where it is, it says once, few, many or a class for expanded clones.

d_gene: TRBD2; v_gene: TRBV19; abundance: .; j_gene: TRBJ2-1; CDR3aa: CASSTSGIEQFF; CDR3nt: TGTGCCAGTAGTACGAGCGGGATTGAGCAGTTCTTC
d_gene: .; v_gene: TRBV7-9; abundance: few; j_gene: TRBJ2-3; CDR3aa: CASSQITDTQYF; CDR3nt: TGTGCCAGCAGTCAGATTACAGATACGCAGTATTTT
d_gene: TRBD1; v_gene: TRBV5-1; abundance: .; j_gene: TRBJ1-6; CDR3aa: CASTGGLPGSPLHF; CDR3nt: TGCGCCAGCACAGGGGGCCTCCCGGGGTCACCCCTCCACTTT
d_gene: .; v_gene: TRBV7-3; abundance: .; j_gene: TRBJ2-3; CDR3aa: CASSPSRSSTDTQYF; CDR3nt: TGTGCCAGCAGCCCCAGCAGGTCTAGCACAGATACGCAGTATTTT
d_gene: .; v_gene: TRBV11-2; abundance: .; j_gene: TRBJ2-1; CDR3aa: CASKAGIGDEQFF; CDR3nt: TGTGCCAGCAAGGCGGGGATCGGGGATGAGCAGTTCTTC
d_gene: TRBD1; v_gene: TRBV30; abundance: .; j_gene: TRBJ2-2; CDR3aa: CAWSGQGGSGELFF; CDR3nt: TGTGCCTGGAGTGGACAGGGGGGTTCCGGGGAGCTGTTTTTT
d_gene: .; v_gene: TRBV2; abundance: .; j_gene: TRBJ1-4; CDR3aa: CASRGDINEKLFF; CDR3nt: TGTGCCAGCAGAGGGGACATAAATGAAAAACTGTTTTTT
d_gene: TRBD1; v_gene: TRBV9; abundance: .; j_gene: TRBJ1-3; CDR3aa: CASSVGLVGTGEFGNTIYF; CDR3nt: TGTGCCAGCAGCGTAGGTTTGGTTGGTACAGGGGAGTTTGGAAACACCATATATTTT
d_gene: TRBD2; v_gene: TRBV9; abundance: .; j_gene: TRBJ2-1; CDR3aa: CASSVAASGGNNEQFF; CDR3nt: TGTGCCAGCAGCGTAGCTGCTAGCGGGGGGAACAATGAGCAGTTCTTC
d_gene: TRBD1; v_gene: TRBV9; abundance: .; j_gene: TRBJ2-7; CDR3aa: CASSETGQPYEQYF; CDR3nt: TGTGCCAGCAGCGAGACAGGGCAGCCCTACGAGCAGTACTTC
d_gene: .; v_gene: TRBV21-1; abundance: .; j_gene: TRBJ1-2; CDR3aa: CASSRDRVVVSYTF; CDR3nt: TGTGCCAGCAGCCGGGACAGGGTCGTAGTAAGCTACACCTTC